The 24 T cell receptor beta chains listed next were all sequenced from one sample in a study of PD-1 blockade in classical Hodgkin lymphoma. Noted time point: cycle 4 day 1 (C4D1), after 6 weeks of nivolumab. Every patient had relapsed following autologous stem cell transplantation, and cohorts differed in brentuximab vedotin exposure. Using immunoSEQ multiplex PCR, the repertoire was profiled, and TCRdb retains in-frame clones only, with some absent. This sample has around 100,000 clones; 90% occur once, and the top ten carry under 3.5%. The sample here was peripheral blood mononuclear cells (PBMCs), taken before the fourth cycle of nivolumab. These receptors were taken from a human donor with classical Hodgkin lymphoma.

V is TRBV30 and J is TRBJ2-7; D gene uncertain. Germline CDR1 and CDR2: GTSNPN and SVGIG (reference sequence). Trimming took off 1 base at V and 4 bases at J, with 8 bases between the two ends. This CDR3 is built from 12 residues. Written as DNA, the CDR3 is TGTGCCTGGAGTGCTGTGGGTTACGAGCAGTACTTC. Translating gives CAWSAVGYEQYF.

This clone has a single count. J is TRBJ1-1 and V is TRBV5-1; D is unresolved. V shed 8 bases and J shed 6 bases, with 17 bases lying between them. There are 13 residues in the CDR3. Germline V gives CDR1 SGHRS, CDR2 YFSETQ. The CDR3 region is CASCPGGAAEAFF. The CDR3 coding sequence is TGCGCCAGTTGTCCCGGTGGAGCGGCTGAAGCTTTCTTT.

The chain recombines TRBV27 with TRBJ2-7; D is uncertain. Per germline, CDR1 MNHEY and CDR2 SMNVEV (reference sequence). The CDR3 has 13 amino acids. Trimming removed 2 bases at V and 2 bases at J, with 7 bases between. CDR3 amino acids: CASSLARPYEQYF. The CDR3 DNA reads TGTGCCAGCAGTTTAGCCAGGCCCTACGAGCAGTACTTC.

This chain uses TRBV30 with TRBJ2-7, with 7 nucleotides matching TRBD1. This CDR3 has 14 residues. Germline values: CDR1 GTSNPN, CDR2 SVGIG (reference sequence). Trimming cost V 4 bases and J 3 bases; bases outside gene matches: 9. CDR3 nucleotide sequence: TGTGCCTGGACCACCGGGACAGAATACTACGAGCAGTACTTC. It encodes CAWTTGTEYYEQYF.

The genes are TRBV4-3 and TRBJ1-5; 9 nucleotides match TRBD1. The junction had 5 bases not matched to a gene; V was cut back by 4 bases and J by 4 bases. The CDR3 has 15 residues. The germline gives CDR1 LGHNA, CDR2 YSLEER. The CDR3 reads CASSRDRVRNQPQHF. The CDR3 coding sequence is TGCGCCAGCAGCCGGGACAGGGTGAGGAATCAGCCCCAGCATTTT.

The chain recombines TRBV30 with TRBJ1-3; 7 positions agree with TRBD1. CDR3 length: 14 residues. CDR1 is GTSNPN, CDR2 SVGIG, per germline (reference sequence). Germline trimming cut 5 bases from V and 4 bases from J; bases unmatched to any gene: 8. This CDR3 is CAWGDSLGGNTIYF. DNA for the CDR3: TGTGCCTGGGGGGACAGCTTGGGAGGAAACACCATATATTTT.

The chain recombines TRBV6-5 with TRBJ2-7; no definite D call. This CDR3 has 13 amino acids. Germline V gene sequence: CDR1 MNHEY, CDR2 SVGAGI. With 0 bases removed from V and 5 bases from J, the gap between germline ends came to 8 bases. The CDR3: CASSYSSWDEQYF. CDR3 bases: TGTGCCAGCAGTTACTCGAGCTGGGACGAGCAGTACTTC.

The chain uses TRBV6-6 and TRBJ1-4; TRBD1 agrees at 8 bases. V trimming: 7 bases; J trimming: 8 bases; junction bases outside the gene matches: 9. The CDR3 has 14 amino acids. The germline CDR1 and CDR2 sequences are MNHNY and SVGAGI (reference sequence). The CDR3 DNA is TGTGCCAGCATTTCACAGGGACAGGAAGAAAAACTGTTTTTT. It encodes CASISQGQEEKLFF.

The V gene is TRBV27, the J gene TRBJ1-4; 11 nucleotides align to TRBD1. Per germline, CDR1 MNHEY and CDR2 SMNVEV (reference sequence). This CDR3 region has 15 residues. With V trimmed by 2 bases and J by 8 bases, 4 bases remained unmatched. The CDR3 protein is CASSLLGQGDEKLFF. The CDR3 DNA sequence: TGTGCCAGCAGTTTACTGGGACAGGGGGACGAAAAACTGTTTTTT.

This clone was seen a handful of times. The chain recombines TRBV6-6 with TRBJ1-1; no firm D call. In germline, CDR1 is MNHNY, CDR2 SVGAGI (reference sequence). The CDR3 covers 13 residues. V dropped 8 bases and J dropped 4 bases, with 14 bases sitting between them. CDR3 DNA: TGTGCCAGCTCAACACCAGGTGGCACTGAAGCTTTCTTT. Translating it yields CASSTPGGTEAFF.

V usage is TRBV9 and J usage is TRBJ2-7; D is unresolved. The CDR3 has 15 amino acids. Trimming took off 0 bases at V and 0 bases at J, with 10 bases between the two ends. Germline values: CDR1 SGDLS, CDR2 YYNGEE. Here the CDR3 DNA reads TGTGCCAGCAGCGTAGGGTACGAGAGCTCCTACGAGCAGTACTTC. Translated, it gives CASSVGYESSYEQYF.

The V call is TRBV9, the J call TRBJ1-1; D is ambiguous. Germline CDR1 and CDR2: SGDLS and YYNGEE. The germline V and J ends were trimmed by 4 bases and 3 bases, with 28 bases remaining between them. The CDR3 spans 19 residues. In DNA form, the CDR3 reads TGTGCCAGCAGCCCACGGAAACCGCCAGTAACCCGGGCCGACACTGAAGCTTTCTTT. It is translated as CASSPRKPPVTRADTEAFF.

The J gene is TRBJ1-4, the V gene TRBV7-2; 7 nucleotides agree with TRBD1. The CDR3 loop spans 13 amino acids. Germline V CDR1 and CDR2: SGHTA, FQGNSA. Trimming at V came to 6 bases and at J to 4 bases, leaving 2 bases not matched to a gene. The CDR3 here is CASRRQGNEKLFF. CDR3 coding DNA: TGTGCCAGCAGAAGACAGGGTAATGAAAAACTGTTTTTT.

V usage is TRBV7-9 and J usage is TRBJ1-1; possibly TRBD1 for D (5 bases). V was clipped by 5 bases and J by 1 base, with 14 bases between them. Germline CDR1 SEHNR, CDR2 FQNEAQ (reference sequence). The CDR3 sequence is 15 residues long. CDR3 bases: TGTGCCAGCAGCGCGGGACTATCCTCGAACACTGAAGCTTTCTTT. Translating it yields CASSAGLSSNTEAFF.

The chain employs TRBV4-3 and TRBJ2-7, with 9 nucleotides matching TRBD1. This CDR3 has 15 amino acids. Germline assignment: CDR1 LGHNA and CDR2 YSLEER. J lost 5 bases, V lost 1 base, and 6 bases had no gene match. The CDR3 bases are TGCGCCAGCAGCCAAGGGGACAGGGAAAGGGACGAGCAGTACTTC. This codes for CASSQGDRERDEQYF.

CDR3 DNA: TGCGCCAGCAGTGGTTACTTCCATCCCACTGAAGCTTTCTTT. It codes for CASSGYFHPTEAFF. V gene TRBV23-1 combines with J gene TRBJ1-1, with D hard to call. TRBV23-1 is recorded as an ORF, its role being uncertain. The V gene lost 5 bases and the J gene lost 4 bases, with 14 bases spanning the gap. The CDR3 totals 14 residues.

CDR3 in DNA: TGTGCCAGTAGTATCCGGAGGACGGCCCTTGGTACTAATGAAAAACTGTTTTTT. Translating it yields CASSIRRTALGTNEKLFF. This rearrangement joins TRBV19 to TRBJ1-4; unclear D gene. The CDR3 totals 18 residues. Per germline, CDR1 LNHDA and CDR2 SQIVND (reference sequence). V lost 3 bases and J lost 2, with 19 bases in between.

The chain joins TRBV6-5 to TRBJ1-1; D is undetermined. Germline CDR1 and CDR2: MNHEY and SVGAGI. Trimming took off 6 bases at V and 7 bases at J, with 9 bases between the two ends. The CDR3 has 11 residues. The DNA of the CDR3 is TGTGCCAGCAGCAGCGAATTTGAAGCTTTCTTT. Its translation: CASSSEFEAFF.

The rearrangement uses TRBV23-1 and TRBJ1-3; D unresolved. TRBV23-1 is an ORF; its function is uncertain. V lost 8 bases and J lost 5, with 19 bases in between. The CDR3 contains 15 residues. CDR3 sequence reads: CASGKHQKERNTIYF. CDR3 nucleotide sequence: TGCGCCAGCGGAAAACATCAAAAAGAGAGAAACACCATATATTTT.

This chain links TRBV7-9 with TRBJ2-5, with D maybe TRBD2 (5 bases). This CDR3 spans 15 amino acids. V shed 5 bases and J shed 5 bases, with 18 bases lying between them. CDR1 SEHNR and CDR2 FQNEAQ come from the germline V gene (reference sequence). CDR3 protein: CASSNARDPHETQYF. CDR3 bases: TGTGCCAGCAGCAACGCCCGGGATCCCCACGAGACCCAGTACTTC.

This chain joins TRBV10-1 and TRBJ1-2, with D hard to call. Looked up from germline, CDR1 is WNHNN and CDR2 is SYGVQD (reference sequence). The CDR3 length is 11 residues. V was pared by 3 bases and J by 5 bases, with 4 bases between. The CDR3 is CASSDLYGYTF. CDR3 DNA sequence: TGCGCCAGCAGTGACCTATATGGCTACACCTTC.

The chain couples TRBV6-5 to TRBJ1-2; no clear D. The CDR3 extends over 13 amino acids. V was clipped by 0 bases and J by 2 bases, with 4 bases between them. The germline gives CDR1 MNHEY, CDR2 SVGAGI. CDR3: CASSYSSNYGYTF. CDR3 in DNA: TGTGCCAGCAGTTACTCGAGCAACTATGGCTACACCTTC.

The chain uses TRBV30 and TRBJ2-7; no clear D gene. This CDR3 is built from 13 residues. The germline V gene has CDR1 GTSNPN and CDR2 SVGIG (reference sequence). V lost 0 bases and J 6 bases, leaving 12 bases between the germline ends. This CDR3 reads CAWSVSYLSEQYF. The CDR3 region has the DNA TGTGCCTGGAGTGTTTCCTACCTCTCCGAGCAGTACTTC.

V gene TRBV6-1 combines with J gene TRBJ2-7; tentatively, D is TRBD2 (6 bases). CDR3 size: 12 residues. The ends were cut back, 6 bases at V and 7 bases at J, with 13 bases in the middle. The germline V gene encodes CDR1 MNHNS and CDR2 SASEGT. CDR3 residues: CASSREAWEQYF. The CDR3 DNA reads as TGTGCCAGCAGCAGGGAGGCTTGGGAGCAGTACTTC.